These T cell receptor beta chains were read from a single sample in a study of shared clonotypes between healthy human individuals. Sequencing was performed with immunoSEQ multiplex PCR; in TCRdb, only in-frame clones are kept and a portion is missing. Among about 1.5 million clones listed, under 99% were seen once. What was sequenced was naive CD4+ T cells sorted from blood. These receptors were obtained from a man aged 30 to 45 in good health. The CDR3 runs from the conserved cysteine through the conserved F or W. D genes are given only for firm matches. Not every row has a clone size; where given, it reads once, few, many or a size class.

NA,TRBJ2-3,TRBV5-6,TRBD2,TGTGCCAGCAGCTTGGGCCTAGCGGGAGTAGATACGCAGTATTTT,CASSLGLAGVDTQYF
once,TRBJ2-1,TRBV29-1,NA,TGCAGCGTTGAAGTAGGGCAGGGCGGTTCGAATGAGCAGTTCTTC,CSVEVGQGGSNEQFF
NA,TRBJ2-1,TRBV19,TRBD2,TGTGCCAGTAAAGGTCTAGCGGGAGGGAATGAGCAGTTCTTC,CASKGLAGGNEQFF
NA,TRBJ2-3,TRBV18,TRBD2,TGTGCCAGCTCACCACTCCGCACTAGCGGGAGCCCCACAGATACGCAGTATTTT,CASSPLRTSGSPTDTQYF
NA,TRBJ2-7,TRBV7-7,TRBD1,TGTGCTAGCAGCCTCTCAAGGACAGGGAATACCGAGCAGTACTTC,CASSLSRTGNTEQYF
NA,TRBJ2-7,TRBV18,NA,TGTGCCAGCTCTCCTAGGGACGGAGCTTTAACGGGGCAGTACTTC,CASSPRDGALTGQYF
NA,TRBJ1-2,TRBV29-1,NA,TGCAGCGTTGCAACAGGTTATGGCTACACCTTC,CSVATGYGYTF
NA,TRBJ2-1,TRBV7-9,TRBD2,TGTGCCACCTACCGGCTAGCGGGAGTCCTCTCCTACAATGAGCAGTTCTTC,CATYRLAGVLSYNEQFF
NA,TRBJ1-4,TRBV9,NA,TGTGCCAGCAGCTCAGGGAATGAAAAACTGTTTTTT,CASSSGNEKLFF
NA,TRBJ2-2,TRBV14,TRBD2,TGTGCCAGCAGCTCCGGACTAGCGGGAGGGCCCATCGGGGAGCTGTTTTTT,CASSSGLAGGPIGELFF
NA,TRBJ2-2,TRBV11-3,TRBD2,TGTGCCAGCAGGGGAGGGATAGGCGGGGAGCTGTTTTTT,CASRGGIGGELFF
NA,TRBJ1-1,TRBV6-6,TRBD1,TGTGCCATTCGACAGGGCGGGGCAGAAGCTTTCTTT,CAIRQGGAEAFF
NA,TRBJ2-7,TRBV2,TRBD1,TGTGCCAGCATTAGGGCCAGACAGGGAAGCTACGAGCAGTACTTC,CASIRARQGSYEQYF
NA,TRBJ2-7,TRBV5-6,NA,TGTGCCAGCGCCAGGATAACTGAGTCGTACGAGCAGTACTTC,CASARITESYEQYF
NA,TRBJ2-2,TRBV15,TRBD1,TGTGCCACCAGCAGGGCCGGACAGGCGAACACCGGGGAGCTGTTTTTT,CATSRAGQANTGELFF
NA,TRBJ1-1,TRBV7-9,NA,TGTGCCAGCAGCCCGTTTACTGAAGCTTTCTTT,CASSPFTEAFF
NA,TRBJ2-1,TRBV2,NA,TGTGCCAGCAGTGAAGCGTATCTACGGGAGCGGAGGTACAATGAGCAGTTCTTC,CASSEAYLRERRYNEQFF
NA,TRBJ2-7,TRBV11-2,NA,TGTGCCAGCAGCCGGGACCGAACCTCCTCCTACGAGCAGTACTTC,CASSRDRTSSYEQYF
NA,TRBJ1-5,TRBV9,TRBD1,TGTGCCAGCAGCAAAGGACAGGCGGCTGAGGGGCCCCAGCATTTT,CASSKGQAAEGPQHF
NA,TRBJ2-1,TRBV5-1,NA,TGCGCCAGCAGCTTCGGGGTACCAAGCTCCTACAATGAGCAGTTCTTC,CASSFGVPSSYNEQFF
NA,TRBJ2-5,TRBV5-1,TRBD1,TGCGCCAGCAGCTTAGGGACAGGCCAAGAGACCCAGTACTTC,CASSLGTGQETQYF
NA,TRBJ1-3,TRBV7-2,NA,TGTGCCAGCAGCTTACTCTCTGGAAACACCATATATTTT,CASSLLSGNTIYF
NA,TRBJ2-7,TRBV2,TRBD1,TGTGCCAGCAGTGAAGCGCTCCCCTGGGGGGACAGGGACTCCTACGAGCAGTACTTC,CASSEALPWGDRDSYEQYF
NA,TRBJ1-2,TRBV5-1,NA,TGCGCCAGCAGCTTGTTGGTACTATATGGCTACACCTTC,CASSLLVLYGYTF
once,TRBJ1-2,TRBV4-3,NA,TGCGCCAGCAGCCTTGTGGGGGAAGGCTATGGCTACACCTTC,CASSLVGEGYGYTF
NA,TRBJ1-1,TRBV5-4,NA,TGTGCCAGCAGCTTACAGGGCCCCGCTGGGACTGAAGCTTTCTTT,CASSLQGPAGTEAFF
once,TRBJ2-7,TRBV18,NA,TGTGCCAGCTCCCCTATCACCCAAAGACCGGGACCGTCGGCCTACGAGCAGTACTTC,CASSPITQRPGPSAYEQYF
NA,TRBJ2-7,TRBV20-1,TRBD1,TGCAGTGCAGGGGACAGGGGAGAGAGCTTC,CSAGDRGESF
NA,TRBJ2-1,TRBV19,NA,TGTGCCAGTAGTATACGGGAGTTCGGCTCCTACAATGAGCAGTTCTTC,CASSIREFGSYNEQFF
NA,TRBJ2-7,TRBV15,NA,TGTGCCACCAGCAGAGTCTTAGCGGGACAGGGAACCTACGAGCAGTACTTC,CATSRVLAGQGTYEQYF
NA,TRBJ2-7,TRBV5-5,TRBD2,TGTGCCAGCAGCTTGGTGGGACTAGCGGGAGACGAGCAGTACTTC,CASSLVGLAGDEQYF
NA,TRBJ2-2,TRBV7-2,TRBD2,TGTGCCAGCAGCCTCCGGCGGGAGGGTAGTACCGGGGAGCTGTTTTTT,CASSLRREGSTGELFF
NA,TRBJ2-3,TRBV6-5,NA,TGTGCCAGCAGTTATAGGGGTCCTAGCACAGATACGCAGTATTTT,CASSYRGPSTDTQYF
NA,TRBJ2-2,TRBV5-4,NA,TGTGCCAGTACAACCCCCCAGTTAGGGGGGACCGGGGAGCTGTTTTTT,CASTTPQLGGTGELFF
NA,TRBJ2-7,TRBV5-6,NA,TGTGCCAGCAGGGTAACGGACAGTCCCTACGAGCAGTACTTC,CASRVTDSPYEQYF
NA,TRBJ1-1,TRBV7-8,NA,TGTGCCACCGAGCTCGGCATGAACACTGAAGCTTTCTTT,CATELGMNTEAFF
NA,TRBJ2-1,TRBV18,TRBD2,TGTGCCAGCTCAGGCGGACTAGCGGGAGGCAATGAGCAGTTCTTC,CASSGGLAGGNEQFF
NA,TRBJ2-7,TRBV14,NA,TGTGCCAGCAGCCAAGCAGGGTTCTCCTACGATCAGTACTTC,CASSQAGFSYDQYF
NA,TRBJ2-7,TRBV2,TRBD2,TGTGCCAGCAGAGAAGGACTAGCGGGAGTAGGCGAGCAGTACTTC,CASREGLAGVGEQYF
NA,TRBJ2-2,TRBV18,NA,TGTGCCAGCTCACCGATTCAGGGGGGCACCGGGGAGCTGTTTTTT,CASSPIQGGTGELFF
NA,TRBJ2-7,TRBV5-6,NA,TGTGCCAGTAGCGTGGGGTACGAGCAATACTTC,CASSVGYEQYF
NA,TRBJ2-3,TRBV10-3,TRBD2,TGTGCCATCAGGTCCCTAGGACTAGCGGGAGATACGCAGTATTTT,CAIRSLGLAGDTQYF
NA,TRBJ1-4,TRBV9,NA,TGTGCCAGCAGCGTAGATTGGGCGTCTAATGAAAAACTGTTTTTT,CASSVDWASNEKLFF
NA,TRBJ2-5,TRBV7-9,NA,TGTGCCAGCAGCCACGGACGGGACTCGCAAGAGACCCAGTACTTC,CASSHGRDSQETQYF
NA,TRBJ2-7,TRBV7-8,NA,TGTGCCAGCAGCTTAGTGCTGGGTCCTGAAAAGCAGTACTTC,CASSLVLGPEKQYF